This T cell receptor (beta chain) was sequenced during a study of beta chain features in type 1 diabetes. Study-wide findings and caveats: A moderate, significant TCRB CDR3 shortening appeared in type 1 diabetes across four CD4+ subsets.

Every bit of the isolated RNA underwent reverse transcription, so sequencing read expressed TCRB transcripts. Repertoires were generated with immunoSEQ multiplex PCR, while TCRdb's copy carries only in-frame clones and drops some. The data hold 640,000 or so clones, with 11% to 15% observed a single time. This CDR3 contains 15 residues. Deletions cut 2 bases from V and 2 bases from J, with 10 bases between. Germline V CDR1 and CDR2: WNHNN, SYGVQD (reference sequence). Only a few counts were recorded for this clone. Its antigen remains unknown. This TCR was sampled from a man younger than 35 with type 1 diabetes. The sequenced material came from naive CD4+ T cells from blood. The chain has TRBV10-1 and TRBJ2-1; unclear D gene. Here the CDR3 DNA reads TGCGCCAGCAGTGAGCACAGCACGACCTACAATGAGCAGTTCTTC. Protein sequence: CASSEHSTTYNEQFF.